The source of this T cell receptor beta chain is a study of blood T cell repertoires in COVID-19. How the authors handled the data: Counts of nucleated cells, estimated from reference gene primer amplification, were obtained. Profiled with immunoSEQ multiplex PCR; TCRdb holds only in-frame clones, not every one. The D gene and trimming were derived from the DNA, and the V and J assignments and clone size from that table. Of 200,000 to 300,000 clones listed, 84% were seen once; the top ten hold 3.5% to 4.5%. The CDR3 totals 16 residues. Germline V gene lookup returns CDR1 MNHEY and CDR2 SMNVEV (reference sequence). The ends lost 0 bases at V and 4 bases at J; junction bases unmatched: 7.

The sample was peripheral blood. This TCR was recovered from a man aged 50-59 years with acute or convalescent COVID-19. The J gene is TRBJ1-2, the V gene TRBV27, with 8 bases lining up with TRBD1. The CDR3 sequence: CASSLSAGGAGYGYTF. The CDR3, as DNA: TGTGCCAGCAGTTTATCGGCAGGGGGCGCCGGCTATGGCTACACCTTC.